This is a list of T cell receptor beta chains from one sample in a study of neurological immune-mediated disorders. TCRdb used MiXCR to reprocess the 5' RACE reads, holding one entry per CDR3 protein. In the table there are fewer than 40,000 distinct CDR3 sequences, about 13% of which are singletons. The sample was PBMCs. These receptor sequences come from a woman aged 40 to 55 in good health. CDR3s include the opening cysteine and the closing phenylalanine or tryptophan. The D gene is left open where the match is weak.

TRBV5-1	TRBJ1-2	TRBD1	CASSLAGQGVDGYTF
TRBV6-4	TRBJ1-4	-	CASTFPQGTNEKLFF
TRBV5-1	TRBJ2-6	-	CASSWAPGANVLTF
TRBV4-2	TRBJ2-2	-	CASSRDRTAWGELFF
TRBV9	TRBJ1-1	TRBD1	CASSATGGGGAAFF
TRBV10-3	TRBJ1-1	-	CAISGTGMNTEAFF
TRBV6-1	TRBJ2-5	TRBD1	CASRIQDRVQETQYF
TRBV6-6	TRBJ2-7	-	CASSPLYEQYF
TRBV7-2	TRBJ2-7	TRBD1	CASSEGTGTFYEQYF
TRBV19	TRBJ1-5	-	CASARGDGQPQHF
TRBV20-1	TRBJ2-1	TRBD2	CSARDLSGRHNELF
TRBV12-3/TRBV12-4	TRBJ2-3	TRBD1	CASSLGQGRWTDTQYF
TRBV4-1	TRBJ2-7	-	CASSHILARDEQYF
TRBV25-1	TRBJ1-3	-	CASSERGTDISGNTIYF
TRBV29-1	TRBJ2-7	TRBD1	CSFLGQGVEQYF
TRBV6-6	TRBJ2-7	TRBD2	CASSLTAGGSHEQYF
TRBV12-3/TRBV12-4	TRBJ1-2	-	CASSLTNAYGYTF
TRBV10-3	TRBJ1-2	-	CATGVAGLLYGYTF
TRBV7-3	TRBJ2-1	-	CASSAPGLPYNEQFF
TRBV29-1	TRBJ2-3	TRBD1	CSGVQGVWGTDTQYF
TRBV7-2	TRBJ2-5	TRBD1	CASSIPDRGETQYF
TRBV7-8	TRBJ2-7	TRBD1	CASSSARQGPKEQYF
TRBV5-1	TRBJ2-7	TRBD2	CASRKSGGPTYEQYF
TRBV29-1	TRBJ2-7	TRBD1	CSALGTGGYEQYF
TRBV6-2/TRBV6-3	TRBJ2-3	-	CASSYTGTTDTQYF
TRBV6-6	TRBJ2-1	TRBD2	CASSTRLAGVGEQFF
TRBV7-2	TRBJ2-7	TRBD1	CASSLMFDRAYEQYF
TRBV12-3/TRBV12-4	TRBJ2-5	TRBD1	CASSFIPGQGRETQYF
TRBV11-3	TRBJ2-1	TRBD2	CASSLVAGGSHEQFF
TRBV20-1	TRBJ2-7	-	CSARASPGGYEQYF
TRBV10-2	TRBJ2-7	TRBD2	CASSELAGAREQYF
TRBV12-3/TRBV12-4	TRBJ2-5	TRBD2	CASMTSPGETQYF
TRBV6-2/TRBV6-3	TRBJ2-1	TRBD2	CASRTSGSHNEQFF
TRBV2	TRBJ2-2	-	CASSFDGATGEPFF
TRBV6-2/TRBV6-3	TRBJ2-3	-	CASSYSPPTDTQYF
TRBV12-3/TRBV12-4	TRBJ2-1	TRBD1	CASSAGTGNNEQFF
TRBV5-5	TRBJ1-2	TRBD1	CASSVYRDRDGYTF
TRBV14	TRBJ2-2	TRBD1	CASSHIDREIGKKFF
TRBV6-2/TRBV6-3	TRBJ1-5	-	CASSYDSAQHF
TRBV6-5	TRBJ2-5	-	CASSGHKETQYF
TRBV12-3/TRBV12-4	TRBJ1-2	TRBD1	CASSSGQGRGYTF
TRBV7-2	TRBJ2-5	TRBD2	CASTPRTSGQETQYF
TRBV5-6	TRBJ2-2	-	CASSSTPYSNTGELFF
TRBV19	TRBJ2-7	TRBD1	CASRRQGSGEQYF
TRBV10-3	TRBJ2-1	-	CAISRMDGNNEQFF
TRBV20-1	TRBJ2-1	-	CSAASMAGVNGEQFF